This section outlines one TCR beta chain sequence together with its context. These data originate in a study of blood T cell repertoires in COVID-19. The overall study: Nucleic acid was either cDNA or gDNA, and it came from T cells, B-cell-depleted T cells, or PBMCs.

In the authors' methods: The assay estimated nucleated cells by amplifying reference gene primers. TCRdb keeps only in-frame clones here, not all; method: immunoSEQ multiplex PCR. V, J and clone size derive from that table, while D and trimming were established from the DNA sequence. Of 250,000 to 400,000 clones in the sample, 75% to 90% were seen once. Clinical history as reported by participants underpinned cohort assignment. During the 2 weeks before they entered the study, exposed participants had met someone with a PCR-confirmed or clinician-diagnosed COVID-19 case. The V gene's germline CDR1 is MDHEN and CDR2 SYDVKM. V was trimmed by 6 bases and J by 4 bases, leaving 9 bases between them. The length of the CDR3 is 12 residues.

The material sequenced was PBMCs or T cells enriched from blood (not recorded which). The J gene is TRBJ1-1, the V gene TRBV28; perhaps TRBD1 as D (6 bases). The TCR sequence derives from a woman in her twenties or thirties who had been exposed to COVID-19. For the CDR3, the DNA is TGTGCCAGCAGAATGACAGGCACTGAAGCTTTCTTT. Protein product: CASRMTGTEAFF.